This note documents a single T cell receptor beta chain sequence. What this receptor recognizes is not known. The record has no base qualities; no much larger clone is one base away. High-throughput TCR beta sequencing profiled peripheral blood CD8+ and CD4+ T cells from healthy donors, Susac syndrome patients and multiple sclerosis patients. The Susac syndrome patients fulfilled recently defined diagnostic criteria for definite or probable disease. CD8+ TEMRA cells were enriched by FACS, while bulk CD8+ and CD4+ T cells were purified by magnetic negative isolation. Blood was collected in EDTA tubes and processed within 24 hours, with PBMCs isolated through density gradient centrifugation. PBMCs destined for TCR sequencing were cryopreserved in liquid nitrogen and later thawed in a 37 °C water bath. The sorted or isolated CD4+, CD8+ and CD8+ TEMRA cells reached a purity of at least 90%. This record comes from a study of CD8 T cells in Susac syndrome (dated by TCRdb to between 2017 and 2020). Notes on the research overall: Among the sequenced Susac syndrome patients, about 6 had clinically active disease and roughly 8 were in clinical remission. At blood withdrawal, Susac syndrome patients were either therapy-naive, taking corticosteroids (in some cases with IVIg as well), or taking IVIg alone. Repertoire sequencing was used to test whether CD8+ T cell activation and differentiation in Susac syndrome was antigen driven.

V is trimmed back by 4 bases and J by 9 bases, and the junction contains 7 bases that no gene match accounts for. The CDR3 contains 12 residues, cysteine and phenylalanine counted. The only DNA kept is the CDR3, 36 bases in frame from the first base. CDR1 is given as SGHKS and CDR2 as YYEKEE, both from the germline V gene (reference sequence). The paper as a whole reports these results and caveats: No clonal expansion was detected in the CD4+ T cell repertoire of Susac syndrome patients. The number of individuals in the TCR sequencing and HLA analysis was acknowledged as relatively small.

RNA was extracted using the RNeasy kit, and roughly 0.45 to 1 ug of the RNA was reverse transcribed with random hexamers. The immunoSEQ multiplex PCR assay, which covers 54 Vbeta and 13 Jbeta segments, was used to amplify TCR beta CDR3 regions. PCR amplification bias was corrected using a synthetic template baseline for primer optimization and computational correction. Concerning the study's data processing: Reads were assigned to V, D and J genes according to IMGT and analyzed in immunoSEQ Analyzer, with only productive sequences retained. Clonality was calculated as one minus the Shannon entropy normalized by log2 of the number of productive unique sequences. Public and private clones were assessed among the 100 most prevalent clones of each patient and control. Clones were defined as Susac-specific when absent from the healthy and MS cohorts, from approximately 1,100 published viral clones and from other ImmuneACCESS disease sequences. The raw public data were reprocessed by TCRdb itself: fastp quality trimming at Q25, MiXCR clonotype calling, in-frame beta chains only. Every entry covers one CDR3 protein and lists the most common genes and DNA from its rows. The V and J calls shown here were made by TCRdb, not taken from the authors' results. Counted in this sample were under 200,000 distinct CDR3 sequences; about 91% of them appeared once. 0.075% to 0.095% of the sample lies in the top ten.

This chain joins TRBV5-5 to TRBJ2-7, with 7 central nucleotides matching TRBD1. Specimen: CD4+ T cells from PBMCs. This TCR was sampled from a human donor with Susac syndrome. The CDR3 is CASSEETGRQYF. In nucleotide form, the sequence is TGTGCCAGCAGCGAAGAGACAGGGCGGCAGTACTTC.